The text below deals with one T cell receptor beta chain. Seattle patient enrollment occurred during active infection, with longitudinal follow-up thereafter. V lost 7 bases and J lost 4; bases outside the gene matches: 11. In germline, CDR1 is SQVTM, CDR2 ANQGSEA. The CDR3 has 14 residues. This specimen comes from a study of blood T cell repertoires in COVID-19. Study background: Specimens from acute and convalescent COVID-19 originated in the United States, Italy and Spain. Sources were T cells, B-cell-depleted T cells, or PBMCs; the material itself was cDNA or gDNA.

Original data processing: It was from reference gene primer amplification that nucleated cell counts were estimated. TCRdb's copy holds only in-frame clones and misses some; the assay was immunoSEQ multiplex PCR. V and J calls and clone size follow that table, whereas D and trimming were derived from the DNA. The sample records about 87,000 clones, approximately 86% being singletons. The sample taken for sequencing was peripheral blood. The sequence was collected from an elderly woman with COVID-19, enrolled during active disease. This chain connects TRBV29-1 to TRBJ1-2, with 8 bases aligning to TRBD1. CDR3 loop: CSGGQASPIYGYTF. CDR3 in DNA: TGCAGCGGGGGACAGGCCTCACCTATCTATGGCTACACCTTC.